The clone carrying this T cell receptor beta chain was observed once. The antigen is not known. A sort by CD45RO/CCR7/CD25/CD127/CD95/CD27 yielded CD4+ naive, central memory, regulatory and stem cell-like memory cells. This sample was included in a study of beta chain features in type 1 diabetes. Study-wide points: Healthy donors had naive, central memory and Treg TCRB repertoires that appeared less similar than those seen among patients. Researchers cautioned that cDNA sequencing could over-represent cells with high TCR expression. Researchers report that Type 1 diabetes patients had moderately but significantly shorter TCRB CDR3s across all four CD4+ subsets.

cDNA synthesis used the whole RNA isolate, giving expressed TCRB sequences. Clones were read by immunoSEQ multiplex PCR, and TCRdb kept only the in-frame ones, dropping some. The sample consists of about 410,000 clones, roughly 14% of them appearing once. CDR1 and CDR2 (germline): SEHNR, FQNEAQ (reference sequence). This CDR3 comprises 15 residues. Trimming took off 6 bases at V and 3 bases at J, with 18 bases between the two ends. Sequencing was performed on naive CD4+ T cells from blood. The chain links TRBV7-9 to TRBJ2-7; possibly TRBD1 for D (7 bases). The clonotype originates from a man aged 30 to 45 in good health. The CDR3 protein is CASSRGTDSHYEQYV. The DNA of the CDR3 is TGTGCCAGCAGTCGGGGGACAGATTCTCACTACGAGCAGTACGTC.